This TCR beta chain appears in the sequencing data of a study of tumor-infiltrating lymphocytes in oesophageal squamous cell carcinoma. This clonotype was counted only a few times. TCRdb reprocessed the PCR reads with MiXCR, giving one entry per CDR3 protein. The table has over 3,500 distinct CDR3 sequences, 11% to 15% seen once. Deletions cut 5 bases from V and 6 bases from J, with 8 bases between. CDR1 LNHDA and CDR2 SQIVND come from the germline V gene (reference sequence). The CDR3 loop spans 12 amino acids. The sequenced sample consisted of esophageal tumor tissue. The receptor comes from a male donor with esophageal squamous cell carcinoma. V is TRBV19 and J is TRBJ1-5; D is undetermined. The CDR3 protein is CASSGGFQPQHF. The CDR3 DNA follows: TGTGCCAGTAGTGGAGGGTTTCAGCCCCAGCATTTT. The entire variable domain, with the rest obtained from reference TRBV19 and TRBJ1-5, is as follows: DGGITQSPKYLFRKEGQNVTLSCEQNLNHDAMYWYRQDPGQGLRLIYYSQIVNDFQKGDIAEGYSVSREKKESFPLTVTSAQKNPTAFYLCASSGGFQPQHFGDGTRLSIL.